One sample yielded the 14 T cell receptor beta chains listed below, sequenced in a study of T cell responses to AZD1222 COVID-19 vaccine. Produced via immunoSEQ multiplex PCR; TCRdb's table is partial and in-frame only. Of around 110,000 clones detected, about 88% appear once; the ten largest clones hold roughly 8%. The sample here was peripheral blood, taken on day 0 of AZD1222 vaccination. All receptors come from an adult in good health.

V gene TRBV6-6 combines with J gene TRBJ2-7; 7 bases fit TRBD1. The V gene end was trimmed by 0 bases and the J gene end by 4 bases; junction bases not matched to a gene: 9. This CDR3 comprises 16 residues. CDR1 and CDR2 (germline): MNHNY, SVGAGI (reference sequence). Here the CDR3 DNA reads TGTGCCAGCAGTTACTCACCGGGACAGTCGACATACGAGCAGTACTTC. It is translated as CASSYSPGQSTYEQYF.

This rearrangement joins TRBV27 to TRBJ2-3; TRBD2 matches 8 bases. Germline values: CDR1 MNHEY, CDR2 SMNVEV (reference sequence). This CDR3 is 15 amino acids long. V lost 5 bases and J lost 0; bases outside the gene matches: 4. Here the CDR3 reads CASSLRTSSTDTQYF. The CDR3 DNA sequence: TGTGCCAGCAGTCTAAGGACTAGCAGCACAGATACGCAGTATTTT.

The chain couples TRBV9 to TRBJ1-3; D is perhaps TRBD1 (6 bases). Germline CDR1 is SGDLS and CDR2 is YYNGEE. Trimming removed 3 bases from V and 0 bases from J, with 10 bases in between. The CDR3 length is 15 residues. The CDR3 spells CASSGTANSGNTIYF. The CDR3, as DNA: TGTGCCAGCAGCGGGACAGCTAACTCTGGAAACACCATATATTTT. Looking up the rest from reference TRBV9 and TRBJ1-3 gives the full variable domain: DSGVTQTPKHLITATGQRVTLRCSPRSGDLSVYWYQQSLDQGLQFLIQYYNGEERAKGNILERFSAQQFPDLHSELNLSSLELGDSALYFCASSGTANSGNTIYFGEGSWLTVV.

The chain carries TRBV19 and TRBJ2-7; D may match TRBD1 or TRBD2 (5 bases each). Germline CDR1 reads LNHDA; CDR2 reads SQIVND (reference sequence). The CDR3 sequence is 15 residues long. Trimming removed 5 bases from V and 1 base from J, with 15 bases in between. DNA of the CDR3: TGTGCCAGTAGTGCCTCGAGGGGCCAATCCTACGAGCAGTACTTC. Its translation is CASSASRGQSYEQYF.

The V call is TRBV19, the J call TRBJ1-5; D gene uncertain. From germline, CDR1 is LNHDA and CDR2 SQIVND (reference sequence). V was cut by 3 bases and J by 4 bases, with 16 bases left in between. The CDR3 runs 16 residues. CDR3 amino acids: CASSIIFGAVNQPQHF. For the CDR3, the DNA is TGTGCCAGTAGTATCATCTTCGGCGCGGTTAATCAGCCCCAGCATTTT.

The chain has TRBV11-2 and TRBJ1-1; 7 nucleotides agree with TRBD1. V gave up 5 bases and J gave up 4 bases; unmatched junction bases: 4. The CDR3 extends over 13 amino acids. In germline, CDR1 is SGHAT, CDR2 FQNNGV. The CDR3, as DNA: TGTGCCAGCAGCCTTCGACAGGGCACTGAAGCTTTCTTT. Its translation: CASSLRQGTEAFF.

This chain connects TRBV24-1 to TRBJ1-1; the D is unclear. The V end lost 3 bases, the J end lost 7 bases, and 11 bases lay between the germline ends. This CDR3 has 13 amino acids. Germline loops: CDR1 KGHDR, CDR2 SFDVKD. CDR3 loop: CATSDPMINEAFF. CDR3 DNA sequence: TGTGCCACCAGTGATCCGATGATAAATGAAGCTTTCTTT.

The chain is built from TRBV11-2 and TRBJ2-7; the match to TRBD1 covers 8 bases. The V gene end was trimmed by 1 base and the J gene end by 4 bases; junction bases not matched to a gene: 3. This CDR3 region has 14 residues. CDR1 SGHAT and CDR2 FQNNGV come from the germline V gene. This chain's CDR3 is CASSLGTGMYEQYF. The CDR3 DNA reads as TGTGCCAGCAGCTTAGGGACAGGGATGTACGAGCAGTACTTC.

The chain is built from TRBV15 and TRBJ1-1, with D perhaps matching TRBD1 (5 bases). Per the germline V gene, CDR1 is LNHNV and CDR2 is YYDKDF (reference sequence). There are 17 residues in the CDR3. The V and J ends lost 8 bases and 0 bases respectively, with 22 bases between them. CDR3 loop: CATRRQPRKDMNTEAFF. CDR3 nucleotides: TGTGCCACCCGAAGACAGCCTCGAAAGGACATGAACACTGAAGCTTTCTTT.

The chain uses TRBV24-1 and TRBJ1-5; D possibly corresponds to TRBD1 (6 bases). The ends were cut back, 6 bases at V and 0 bases at J, with 14 bases in the middle. CDR1 is KGHDR, CDR2 SFDVKD, per germline. The CDR3 contains 16 residues. CDR3 in DNA: TGTGCCACCAGTCCATCAGGGGAGGCTAGCAATCAGCCCCAGCATTTT. Protein product: CATSPSGEASNQPQHF.

The sample holds one count of this clone. The chain employs TRBV12-5 and TRBJ2-5; 7 bases line up with TRBD2. V shed 6 bases, J shed 0 bases, and the junction held 7 bases outside the gene matches. Germline CDR1 is LGHNT and CDR2 is FRNRAP. This CDR3 comprises 15 residues. The CDR3 sequence: CASGEAGLYQETQYF. CDR3 DNA sequence: TGTGCTAGTGGAGAAGCGGGGCTCTACCAAGAGACCCAGTACTTC.

The CDR3 coding sequence is TGTGCCTGGGGACAGGGGGCCTCTGAGCAGTACTTC. This codes for CAWGQGASEQYF. The chain couples TRBV30 to TRBJ2-7; TRBD1 matches at 11 bases. Germline CDR1 reads GTSNPN; CDR2 reads SVGIG (reference sequence). The CDR3 has 12 amino acids. The trim removed 5 bases at V and 7 bases at J, leaving 4 bases unmatched.

V and J are TRBV29-1 and TRBJ1-5, with 11 bases lining up with TRBD1. V lost 5 bases and J lost 1; bases outside the gene matches: 10. CDR1 is SQVTM, CDR2 ANQGSEA, per germline. The CDR3 is 17 amino acids. CDR3 nucleotides: TGCAGCGTTTCCGGGACAGGGGGAATTGTGAGCAATCAGCCCCAGCATTTT. Amino acids: CSVSGTGGIVSNQPQHF.

The V gene is TRBV24-1, the J gene TRBJ1-5; TRBD1 matches 9 bases. There are 16 residues in the CDR3. Trimming took 5 bases from V and 7 from J; bases not matched to a gene: 11. The V gene's germline CDR1 is KGHDR and CDR2 SFDVKD. This CDR3 is CATSGGQGGAVQPQHF. CDR3 bases: TGTGCCACCAGTGGGGGACAGGGTGGCGCCGTGCAGCCCCAGCATTTT.